The rows below give T cell receptor beta chains drawn from one sample of a study of blood T cell repertoires in COVID-19. Clones were sequenced by immunoSEQ multiplex PCR, and TCRdb holds only the in-frame ones, with some missing. The sample lists around 260,000 clones; roughly 89% were seen once. The sequenced material came from peripheral blood. The receptor set was obtained from a middle-aged woman who had recovered from COVID-19. Each CDR3 is given with its conserved first and last residue. A D gene is named only where the DNA matches it firmly. Clone size, where shown, is once, few, many, or a class for clones that have expanded.

TRBD1 | TRBJ1-2 | TRBV7-9 | NA | TGTGCCAGCAGCTTCCAGGGGGACTATGGCTACACCTTC | CASSFQGDYGYTF
TRBD1 | TRBJ2-7 | TRBV7-9 | NA | TGTGCCAGCAGCTTAGTGGTGGGACAGGGTTACGAGCAGTACTTC | CASSLVVGQGYEQYF
NA | TRBJ1-5 | TRBV7-8 | NA | TGTGCCAGCAGCTTAGCCGGGCAGGGGAGGGCACTAGGGGTATCGGAGCCCCAGCATTTT | CASSLAGQGRALGVSEPQHF
NA | TRBJ1-5 | TRBV2 | NA | TGTGCCAGCAGTGAGTCAGGGTATAGCAATCAGCCCCAGCATTTT | CASSESGYSNQPQHF
NA | TRBJ2-1 | TRBV21-1 | NA | TGTGCCAGCAGCCCGTGCCCTAGCGGTCGATTTTACAATGAGCAGTTCTTC | CASSPCPSGRFYNEQFF
NA | TRBJ2-2 | TRBV4-1 | NA | TGCGCCAGCAGCCAAGTATCGAATAGCGTCGGCACCGGGGAGCTGTTTTTT | CASSQVSNSVGTGELFF
NA | TRBJ2-5 | TRBV28 | once | TGTGCCAGCAGTCCGACGGACAGAGAAGAGACCCAGTACTTC | CASSPTDREETQYF
NA | TRBJ2-3 | TRBV29-1 | NA | TGCAGCGTTGAAGGGCAGGGTTTGACAGATACGCAGTATTTT | CSVEGQGLTDTQYF
TRBD1 | TRBJ2-2 | TRBV4-1 | NA | TGCGCCAGCAGCTGGGACAGGGGGAGTCAATACACCGGGGAGCTGTTTTTT | CASSWDRGSQYTGELFF
TRBD2 | TRBJ2-1 | TRBV10-3 | NA | TGTGCCATCAGGCTAGCGGGAGTGACTAATGAGCAGTTCTTC | CAIRLAGVTNEQFF
NA | TRBJ2-7 | TRBV29-1 | NA | TGCAGCGTTGTGGCGGGACCTACCTACGAGCAGTACTTC | CSVVAGPTYEQYF
NA | TRBJ1-1 | TRBV13 | few | TGTGCCAGCAGAAGGACGGAGGCGAACACTGAAGCTTTCTTT | CASRRTEANTEAFF
NA | TRBJ1-4 | TRBV19 | NA | TGTGCCAGTAGTATTACAGACGCAAAACTGTTTTTT | CASSITDAKLFF
TRBD2 | TRBJ2-2 | TRBV5-5 | NA | TGTGCCAGCAGCTTGGCATGGGGGGGAGGGCCGTCCGGGGAGCTGTTTTTT | CASSLAWGGGPSGELFF
TRBD2 | TRBJ2-5 | TRBV7-6 | once | TGTGCCAGCAGTAGCGGGGAGACCCAGTACTTC | CASSSGETQYF
TRBD1 | TRBJ1-1 | TRBV6-1 | NA | TGTGCCAGCAGTGAGGAGAGGGACAGGGTGGTTTTCTTT | CASSEERDRVVFF
NA | TRBJ2-5 | TRBV10-2 | NA | TGCGCCACCGCACGAACAGGGTCAGAGACCCAGTACTTC | CATARTGSETQYF
NA | TRBJ2-7 | TRBV2 | once | TGTGCCAGCAGTGAACGGGTGAGCTCCTACGAGCAGTACTTC | CASSERVSSYEQYF
TRBD1 | TRBJ1-5 | TRBV10-3 | NA | TGTGCCATCAGTCGGGACAGGGCCGGCAATCAGCCCCAGCATTTT | CAISRDRAGNQPQHF
TRBD2 | TRBJ2-2 | TRBV5-4 | NA | TGTGCCAGCAGGGATGGAACTAGCGGGGTTTCCGGGGAGCTGTTTTTT | CASRDGTSGVSGELFF
NA | TRBJ2-7 | TRBV30 | NA | TGTGCCTGGAGTGGAATACCGGGCGAGCAGTACTTC | CAWSGIPGEQYF
NA | TRBJ2-6 | TRBV19 | NA | TGTGCCAGTAGTATCCAGGTTTCTGGGGCCAACGTCCTGACTTTC | CASSIQVSGANVLTF
TRBD1 | TRBJ1-4 | TRBV18 | NA | TGTGCCAGCTCATTCGGACAGGGGGAACGTGAAAAACTGTTTTTT | CASSFGQGEREKLFF
NA | TRBJ2-7 | TRBV10-2 | NA | TGCGCCAGCAGTGAGGGGCTACCGCCCTACGAGCAGTACTTC | CASSEGLPPYEQYF
NA | TRBJ2-2 | TRBV10-2 | NA | TGCGCCAGCAGCCCCGGCGGCTCCGCGGGCGGGGAGCTGTTTTTT | CASSPGGSAGGELFF
NA | TRBJ2-7 | TRBV21-1 | NA | TGTGCCAGCAGCAAAAGAAGGCTGGACAGGGGTAACGAGCAGTACTTC | CASSKRRLDRGNEQYF
NA | TRBJ1-2 | TRBV27 | NA | TGTGCCAGCGGGAGGGCGAACTATGGCTACACCTTC | CASGRANYGYTF
NA | TRBJ1-2 | TRBV2 | NA | TGTGCCAGCAGTGAAGACCCTCCCCGCAGGGGCTACACCTTC | CASSEDPPRRGYTF
NA | TRBJ2-7 | TRBV11-2 | NA | TGTGCCAGCAGCTTAGGGTGGGGGGACTCCTACGAGCAGTACTTC | CASSLGWGDSYEQYF
TRBD1 | TRBJ1-2 | TRBV18 | once | TGTGCCAGCTCATCCGGGACAGTCGACTATGGCTACACCTTC | CASSSGTVDYGYTF
TRBD2 | TRBJ2-5 | TRBV6-1 | NA | TGTGCCAGCAGTGCAGGACTAGCGGGAGGTTTAGAGACCCAGTACTTC | CASSAGLAGGLETQYF
NA | TRBJ2-1 | TRBV6-5 | NA | TGTGCCAGCAGCCCCGGGTTAAATGAGCAGTTCTTC | CASSPGLNEQFF
NA | TRBJ1-1 | TRBV21-1 | NA | TGTGCCAGCACCCTCCACCAGTACCTTGTAAAAGTCACTGAAGCTTTCTTT | CASTLHQYLVKVTEAFF
TRBD2 | TRBJ2-1 | TRBV3-1/TRBV3-2 | NA | TGTGCCAGCAGCCAAGTGGGACTAGCGGGGGGGAGCCAGAGCTACAATGAGCAGTTCTTC | CASSQVGLAGGSQSYNEQFF
NA | TRBJ2-7 | TRBV12-3/TRBV12-4 | NA | TGTGCCAGCAGCGTCACTAGCTCCTACGAGCAGTACTTC | CASSVTSSYEQYF
NA | TRBJ2-1 | TRBV14 | NA | TGTGCCAGCACCGAAGGAGCGGTGGATGAGCAGTTCTTC | CASTEGAVDEQFF
NA | TRBJ1-1 | TRBV19 | NA | TGTGCCAGTAGTAAGTTGGGAGTAAACACTGAAGCTTTCTTT | CASSKLGVNTEAFF
NA | TRBJ1-2 | TRBV9 | NA | TGTGCCAGCAGCGTGACCGGGAGGACAGGCTACACCTTC | CASSVTGRTGYTF
NA | TRBJ2-1 | TRBV21-1 | NA | TGTGCCAGCAGCAAAGGACTAGCGGGAGGGCACAATGAGCAGTTCTTC | CASSKGLAGGHNEQFF
TRBD2 | TRBJ2-1 | TRBV30 | once | TGTGCCTGGAGTGAGGGACTAGCGGGAGATACCAATCAGCAGTTCTTC | CAWSEGLAGDTNQQFF